This is a list of T cell receptor beta chains from one sample in a study of blood T cells in healthy people across ages. A single record per CDR3 protein comes from TCRdb applying MiXCR to the 5' RACE reads. Of 780,000 or so distinct CDR3 sequences listed, 50% to 65% are singletons. The sequenced sample consisted of blood. These receptors all come from a man older than 75 in good health. CDR3s include the opening cysteine and the closing phenylalanine or tryptophan. D genes are given only for firm matches. The size field is filled for only some rows; it gives once, few, many or a size class.

>NA|TRBV20-1|NA|TRBJ2-6
CSASRPGEAGANVLTF
TGCAGTGCTTCAAGACCCGGGGAGGCTGGGGCCAACGTCCTGACTTTC
>NA|TRBV20-1|NA|TRBJ1-1
CSALQGNTEAFF
TGCAGTGCCCTACAGGGGAACACTGAAGCTTTCTTT
>NA|TRBV21-1|NA|TRBJ1-1
CASSKGGRIKSPYTEAFF
TGTGCCAGCAGCAAGGGAGGGAGGATTAAGTCCCCTTACACTGAAGCTTTCTTT
>many|TRBV7-2|NA|TRBJ2-3
CASSLGPSTDTQYF
TGTGCCAGCAGCTTAGGGCCCTCCACAGATACGCAGTATTTT
>NA|TRBV29-1|TRBD1|TRBJ1-2
CSVVTGGYGYTF
TGCAGCGTTGTGACAGGGGGCTATGGCTACACCTTC
>NA|TRBV28|TRBD1|TRBJ1-5
CASSLDRGQGNQPQHF
TGTGCCAGCAGTTTAGATAGAGGACAGGGAAATCAGCCCCAGCATTTT
>few|TRBV27|NA|TRBJ2-5
CASSPQGIQETQYF
TGTGCCAGCAGCCCCCAGGGCATACAAGAGACCCAGTACTTC
>NA|TRBV20-1|NA|TRBJ1-2
CSAAREARPGGYTF
TGCAGTGCCGCGAGGGAGGCCCGACCCGGAGGCTACACCTTC
>NA|TRBV27|NA|TRBJ1-5
CASSLGRAGQPQHF
TGTGCCAGCAGTTTGGGCAGGGCAGGTCAGCCCCAGCATTTT
>NA|TRBV9|NA|TRBJ2-3
CASSGDLAPTDTQYF
TGTGCCAGCAGCGGGGATCTAGCCCCCACAGATACGCAGTATTTT